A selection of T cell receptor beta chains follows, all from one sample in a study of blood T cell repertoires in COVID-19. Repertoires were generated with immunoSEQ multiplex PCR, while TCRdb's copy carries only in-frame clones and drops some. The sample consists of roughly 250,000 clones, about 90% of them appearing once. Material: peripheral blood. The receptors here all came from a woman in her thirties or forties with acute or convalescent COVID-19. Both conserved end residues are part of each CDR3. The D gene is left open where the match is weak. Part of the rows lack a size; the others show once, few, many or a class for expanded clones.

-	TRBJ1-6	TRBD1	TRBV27	TGTGCCAGCAGTTCAGGGGGCGCTTGGTCACCCCTCCACTTT	CASSSGGAWSPLHF
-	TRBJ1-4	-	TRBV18	TGTGCCAGCTCCCTCAGGGGCACTAATGAAAAACTGTTTTTT	CASSLRGTNEKLFF
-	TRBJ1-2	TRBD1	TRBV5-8	TGTGCCAGCAGCCTCCAAACCGGGACAGGGGGCCACACCTTC	CASSLQTGTGGHTF
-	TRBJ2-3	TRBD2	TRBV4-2	TGTGCCAGCAGCCAATTACTAGCGGGGGGTCAAGATACGCAGTATTTT	CASSQLLAGGQDTQYF
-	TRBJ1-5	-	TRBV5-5	TGTGCCAGCAGCTTGGCCACAGAAACCTATCAGCCCCAGCATTTT	CASSLATETYQPQHF
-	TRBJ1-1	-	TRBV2	TGTGCCAGCAGGGGTGACAGCATGAACACTGAAGCTTTCTTT	CASRGDSMNTEAFF
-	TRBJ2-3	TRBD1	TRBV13	TGTGCCAGCAGCCCCCGGACAGGGGCAGATACGCAGTATTTT	CASSPRTGADTQYF
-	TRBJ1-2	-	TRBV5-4	TGTGCCAGCAGCTTGGCCGCTTTACAGGAGAACTATGGCTACACCTTC	CASSLAALQENYGYTF
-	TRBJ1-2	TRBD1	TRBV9	TGTGCCAGCAGCGTAGGAGGAGGGGACAGCTATGGCTACACCTTC	CASSVGGGDSYGYTF
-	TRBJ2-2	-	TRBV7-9	TGTGCCAGCAGCGACTGGGGGGTCGCGAACACCGGGGAGCTGTTTTTT	CASSDWGVANTGELFF
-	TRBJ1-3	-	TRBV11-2	TGTGCCAGCAGCCCCCCAGCGGTGCAGCCCTCTGGAAACACCATATATTTT	CASSPPAVQPSGNTIYF
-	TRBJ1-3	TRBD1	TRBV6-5	TGTGCCAGCAGCCGACAGGGCGCTGGAAACACCATATATTTT	CASSRQGAGNTIYF
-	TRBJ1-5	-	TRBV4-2	TGTGCCAGCAGCCAAGTAGAAAGGGGATTGATTGGGAATCAGCCCCAGCATTTT	CASSQVERGLIGNQPQHF
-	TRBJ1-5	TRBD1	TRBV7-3	TGTGCCAGCAGCCCCACAGGGGGCCATCAGCCCCAGCATTTT	CASSPTGGHQPQHF
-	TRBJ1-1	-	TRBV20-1	TGCAGTGCTAGTGGTTGGGTTCGGCAGGGTGGCACTGAAGCTTTCTTT	CSASGWVRQGGTEAFF
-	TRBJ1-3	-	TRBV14	TGTGCCAGCGCGAAACACCAGGGCTCTGGAAACACCATATATTTT	CASAKHQGSGNTIYF
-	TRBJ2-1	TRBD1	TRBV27	TGTGCCAGCAGTTTCCAAGGGGGACAGGTATCCTACAATGAGCAGTTCTTC	CASSFQGGQVSYNEQFF
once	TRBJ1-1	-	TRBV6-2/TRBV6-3	TGTGCCAGCAGTTACCCCTCTGAAGCTTTCTTT	CASSYPSEAFF
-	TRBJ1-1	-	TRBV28	TGTGCCAGCAGTCCTCAGGGAAGGGGATTTGGCACTGAAGCTTTCTTT	CASSPQGRGFGTEAFF
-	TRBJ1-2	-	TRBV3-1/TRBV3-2	TGTGCCAGCAGCCAAGAAGGGAGGCGCTATGGCTACACCTTC	CASSQEGRRYGYTF
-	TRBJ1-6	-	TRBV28	TGTGCCAGCAGTCCCCGTACCAGGGCCTATAATTCACCCCTCCACTTT	CASSPRTRAYNSPLHF
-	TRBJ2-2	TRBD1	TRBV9	TGTGCCAGCAGCGTAGCTTTGTTTACGGGACAGGGGACCGCCGGGGAGCTGTTTTTT	CASSVALFTGQGTAGELFF
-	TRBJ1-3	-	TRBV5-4	TGTGCCAGCAGCTTCAGGGGAGGAAACACCATATATTTT	CASSFRGGNTIYF
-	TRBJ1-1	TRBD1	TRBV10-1	TGCGCCAGCAAGGGACAGCCTATGAACACTGAAGCTTTCTTT	CASKGQPMNTEAFF
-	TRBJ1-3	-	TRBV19	TGTGCCAGCAGTTCACCGCGGGGGGGAAAAGGGTCTGGAAACACCATATATTTT	CASSSPRGGKGSGNTIYF
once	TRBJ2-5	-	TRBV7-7	TGTGCCAGCAGCCCGATCCTAGCGCCCGCCCGGGAGACCCAGTACTTC	CASSPILAPARETQYF
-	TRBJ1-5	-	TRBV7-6	TGTGCCAGCAGCCTGACAGCTAGCAATCAGCCCCAGCATTTT	CASSLTASNQPQHF
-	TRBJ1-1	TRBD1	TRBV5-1	TGCGCCAGCAGCTCTAAACCGGACAGGGGGACTTTCTTT	CASSSKPDRGTFF
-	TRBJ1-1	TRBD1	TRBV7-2	TGTGCCAGCAGCTTAGCTGGGACAGGGGAAGCTTTCTTT	CASSLAGTGEAFF
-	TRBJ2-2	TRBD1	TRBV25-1	TGTGCCAGCAGTGAAGAGGGGACAGGGCTGTTTTTT	CASSEEGTGLFF
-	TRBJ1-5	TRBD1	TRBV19	TGTGCCAGTAAAATAAGGGGGTGGACAGGGGGCAATCAGCCCCAGCATTTT	CASKIRGWTGGNQPQHF
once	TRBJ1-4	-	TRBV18	TGTGCCAGCTCACCACCGGGCCGAACCCGAAATGAAAAACTGTTTTTT	CASSPPGRTRNEKLFF
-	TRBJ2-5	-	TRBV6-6	TGTGCCAGCAGCCTCTTACAGGGAGGGGGAGAGACCCAGTACTTC	CASSLLQGGGETQYF
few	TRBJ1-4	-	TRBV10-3	TGTGCCATCAGCGAGACAAATGAAAAACTGTTTTTT	CAISETNEKLFF
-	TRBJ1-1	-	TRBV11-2	TGTGCCAGCAGCCCCGAAGGAGGGGCGGCTGAAGCTTTCTTT	CASSPEGGAAEAFF
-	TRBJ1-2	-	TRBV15	TGTGCCACCAGCAGAGTTGAACAGATAAGTGGCTACACCTTC	CATSRVEQISGYTF
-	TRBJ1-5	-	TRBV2	TGTGCCAGCAAACAGGGTACTCAGCCCCAGCATTTT	CASKQGTQPQHF